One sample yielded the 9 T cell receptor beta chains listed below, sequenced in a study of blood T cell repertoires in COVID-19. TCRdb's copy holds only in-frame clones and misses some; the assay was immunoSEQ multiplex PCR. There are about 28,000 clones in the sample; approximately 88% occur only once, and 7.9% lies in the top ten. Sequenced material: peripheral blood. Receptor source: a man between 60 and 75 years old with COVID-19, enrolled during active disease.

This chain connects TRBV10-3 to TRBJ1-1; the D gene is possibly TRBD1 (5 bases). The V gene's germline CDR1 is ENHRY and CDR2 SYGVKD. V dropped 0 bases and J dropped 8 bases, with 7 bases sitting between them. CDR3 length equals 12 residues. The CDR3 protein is CAISESAGEAFF. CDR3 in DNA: TGTGCCATCAGTGAGTCGGCAGGGGAAGCTTTCTTT.

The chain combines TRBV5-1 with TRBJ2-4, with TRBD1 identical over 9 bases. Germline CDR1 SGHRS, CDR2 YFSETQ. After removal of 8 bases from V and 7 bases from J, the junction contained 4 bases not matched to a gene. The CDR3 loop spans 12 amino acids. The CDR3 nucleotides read TGCGCCAGTTCCGACAGGGGGAACATTCAGTACTTC. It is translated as CASSDRGNIQYF. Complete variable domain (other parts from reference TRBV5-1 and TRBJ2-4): KAGVTQTPRYLIKTRGQQVTLSCSPISGHRSVSWYQQTPGQGLQFLFEYFSETQRNKGNFPGRFSGRQFSNSRSEMNVSTLELGDSALYLCASSDRGNIQYFGAGTRLSVL.

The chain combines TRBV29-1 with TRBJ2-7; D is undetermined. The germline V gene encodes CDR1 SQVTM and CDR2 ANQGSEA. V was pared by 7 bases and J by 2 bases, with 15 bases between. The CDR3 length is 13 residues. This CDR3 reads CSALWLGAYEQYF. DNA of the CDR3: TGCAGCGCACTTTGGCTAGGCGCCTACGAGCAGTACTTC.

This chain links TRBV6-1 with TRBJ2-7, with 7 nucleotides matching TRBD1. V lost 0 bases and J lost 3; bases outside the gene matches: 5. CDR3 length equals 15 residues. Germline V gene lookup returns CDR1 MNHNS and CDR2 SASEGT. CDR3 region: CASSEAGDSYYEQYF. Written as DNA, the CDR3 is TGTGCCAGCAGTGAAGCGGGGGACAGCTACTACGAGCAGTACTTC.

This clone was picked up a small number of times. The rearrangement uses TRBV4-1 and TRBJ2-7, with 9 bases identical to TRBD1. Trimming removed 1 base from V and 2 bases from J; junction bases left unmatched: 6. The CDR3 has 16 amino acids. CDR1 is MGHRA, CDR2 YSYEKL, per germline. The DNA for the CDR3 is TGCGCCAGCAGCCAAGCTCCGGGACAGGGCACCTACGAGCAGTACTTC. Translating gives CASSQAPGQGTYEQYF.

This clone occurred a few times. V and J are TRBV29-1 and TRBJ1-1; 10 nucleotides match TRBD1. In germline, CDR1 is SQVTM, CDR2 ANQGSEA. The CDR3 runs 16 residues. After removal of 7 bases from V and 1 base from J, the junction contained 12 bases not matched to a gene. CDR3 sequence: CSAEGGTGARNTEAFF. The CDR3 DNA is TGCAGCGCCGAGGGTGGGACAGGGGCGAGGAACACTGAAGCTTTCTTT. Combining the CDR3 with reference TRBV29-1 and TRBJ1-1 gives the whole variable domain SAVISQKPSRDICQRGTSLTIQCQVDSQVTMMFWYRQQPGQSLTLIATANQGSEATYESGFVIDKFPISRPNLTFSTLTVSNMSPEDSSIYLCSAEGGTGARNTEAFFGQGTRLTVV.

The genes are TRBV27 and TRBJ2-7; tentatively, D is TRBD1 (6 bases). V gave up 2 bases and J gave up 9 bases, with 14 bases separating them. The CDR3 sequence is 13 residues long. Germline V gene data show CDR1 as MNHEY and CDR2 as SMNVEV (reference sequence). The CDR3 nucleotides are TGTGCCAGCAGTTTAGGGGGCCGTACCGGGCAGTACTTC. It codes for CASSLGGRTGQYF.

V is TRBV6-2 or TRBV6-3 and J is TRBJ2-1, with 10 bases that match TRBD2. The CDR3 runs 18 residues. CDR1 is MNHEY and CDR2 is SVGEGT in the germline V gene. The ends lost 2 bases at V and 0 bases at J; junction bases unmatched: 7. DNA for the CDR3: TGTGCCAGCAGTTACCCCTTAGCGGGAGGCCGCTCCTACAATGAGCAGTTCTTC. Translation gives CASSYPLAGGRSYNEQFF.

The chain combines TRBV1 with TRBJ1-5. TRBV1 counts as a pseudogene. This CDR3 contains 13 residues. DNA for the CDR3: TGCACCCCTCCGGGGAACAGCAATCAGCCCCAGCATTTT. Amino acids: CTPPGNSNQPQHF.